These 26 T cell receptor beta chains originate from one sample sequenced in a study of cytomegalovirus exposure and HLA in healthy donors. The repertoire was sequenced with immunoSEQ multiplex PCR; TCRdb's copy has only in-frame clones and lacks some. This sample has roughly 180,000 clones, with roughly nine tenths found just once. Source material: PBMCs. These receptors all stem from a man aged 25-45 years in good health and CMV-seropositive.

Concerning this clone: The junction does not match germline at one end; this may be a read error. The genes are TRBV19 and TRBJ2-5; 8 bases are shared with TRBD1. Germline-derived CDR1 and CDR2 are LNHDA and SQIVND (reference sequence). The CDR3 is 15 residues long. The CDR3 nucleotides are TGTGCCAGTAGTATGGACAGGGTGGGCCAAGCGACCCAGTACTTC. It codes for CASSMDRVGQATQYF.

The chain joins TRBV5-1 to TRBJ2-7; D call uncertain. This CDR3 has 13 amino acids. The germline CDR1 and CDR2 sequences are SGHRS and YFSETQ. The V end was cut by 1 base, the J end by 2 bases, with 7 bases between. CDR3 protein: CASSLTRTYEQYF. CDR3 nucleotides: TGCGCCAGCAGCTTGACCAGAACCTACGAGCAGTACTTC.

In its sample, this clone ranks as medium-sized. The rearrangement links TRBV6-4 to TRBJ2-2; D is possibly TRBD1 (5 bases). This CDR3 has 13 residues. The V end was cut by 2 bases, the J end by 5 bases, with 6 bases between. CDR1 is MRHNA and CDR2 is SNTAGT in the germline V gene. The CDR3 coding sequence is TGTGCCAGCAGTGACGGACAAACCGGGGAGCTGTTTTTT. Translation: CASSDGQTGELFF.

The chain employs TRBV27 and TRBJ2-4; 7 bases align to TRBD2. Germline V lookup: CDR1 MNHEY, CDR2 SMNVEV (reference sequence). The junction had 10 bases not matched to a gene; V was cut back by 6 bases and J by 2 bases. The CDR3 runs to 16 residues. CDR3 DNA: TGTGCCAGCAGCCCTACTAGCGTCATTACCAAAAACATTCAGTACTTC. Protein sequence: CASSPTSVITKNIQYF.

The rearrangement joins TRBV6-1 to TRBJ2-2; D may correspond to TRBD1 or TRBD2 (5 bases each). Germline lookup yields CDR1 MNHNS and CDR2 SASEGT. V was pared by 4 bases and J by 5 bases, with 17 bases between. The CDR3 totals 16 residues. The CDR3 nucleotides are TGTGCCAGCAGTGGAGTGGGACCCCCTGAGACCGGGGAGCTGTTTTTT. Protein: CASSGVGPPETGELFF.

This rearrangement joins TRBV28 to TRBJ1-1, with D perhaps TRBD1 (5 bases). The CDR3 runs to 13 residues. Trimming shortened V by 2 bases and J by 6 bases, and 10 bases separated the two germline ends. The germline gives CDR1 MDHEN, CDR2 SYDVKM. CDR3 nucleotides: TGTGCCAGCAGTTTAGCCGGGGGGGCTGAAGCTTTCTTT. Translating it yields CASSLAGGAEAFF.

The CDR3 protein is CASSYDRGGNTEAFF. Written as DNA, the CDR3 is TGTGCCAGCAGTTACGACCGGGGCGGGAACACTGAAGCTTTCTTT. The rearrangement links TRBV6-5 to TRBJ1-1; tentative D call: TRBD1 (5 bases). Germline CDR1 is MNHEY and CDR2 is SVGAGI. The CDR3 length is 15 residues. V shed 2 bases and J shed 1 base, with 11 bases lying between them.

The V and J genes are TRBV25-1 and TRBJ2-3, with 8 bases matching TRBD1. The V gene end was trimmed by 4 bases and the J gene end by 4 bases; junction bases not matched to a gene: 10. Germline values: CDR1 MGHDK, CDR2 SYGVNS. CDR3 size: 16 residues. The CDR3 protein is CASSGWSGGASDTQYF. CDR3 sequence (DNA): TGTGCCAGCAGTGGATGGTCAGGGGGCGCATCAGATACGCAGTATTTT.

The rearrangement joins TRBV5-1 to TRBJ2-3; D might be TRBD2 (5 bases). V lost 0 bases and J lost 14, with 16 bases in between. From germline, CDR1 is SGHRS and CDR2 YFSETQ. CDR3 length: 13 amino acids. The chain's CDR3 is CASSLELASTAYF. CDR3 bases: TGCGCCAGCAGCTTGGAGCTAGCATCCACCGCGTATTTT.

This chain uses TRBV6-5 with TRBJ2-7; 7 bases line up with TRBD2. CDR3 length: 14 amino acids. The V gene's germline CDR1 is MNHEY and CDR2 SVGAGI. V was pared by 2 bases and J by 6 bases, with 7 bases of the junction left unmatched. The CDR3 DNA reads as TGTGCCAGCAGTTACCAAGGGACTACGGGCGAGCAGTACTTC. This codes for CASSYQGTTGEQYF.

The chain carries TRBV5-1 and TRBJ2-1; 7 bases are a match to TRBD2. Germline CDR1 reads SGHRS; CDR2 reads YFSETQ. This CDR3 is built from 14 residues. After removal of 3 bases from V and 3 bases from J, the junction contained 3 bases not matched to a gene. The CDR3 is CASSWKRDYNEQFF. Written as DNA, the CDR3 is TGCGCCAGCAGCTGGAAGCGGGACTACAATGAGCAGTTCTTC.

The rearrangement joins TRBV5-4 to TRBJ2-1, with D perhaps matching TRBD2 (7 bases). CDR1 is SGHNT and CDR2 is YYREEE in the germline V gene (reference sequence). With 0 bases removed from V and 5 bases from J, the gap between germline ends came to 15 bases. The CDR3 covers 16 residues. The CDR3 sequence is CASSLVGGPGHNEQFF. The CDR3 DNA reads TGTGCCAGCAGCTTGGTCGGGGGGCCGGGCCACAATGAGCAGTTCTTC.

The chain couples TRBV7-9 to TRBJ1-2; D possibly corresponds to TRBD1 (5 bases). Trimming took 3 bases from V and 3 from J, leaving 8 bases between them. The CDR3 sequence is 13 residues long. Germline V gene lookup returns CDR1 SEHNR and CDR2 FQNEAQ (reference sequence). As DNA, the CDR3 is TGTGCCAGCAGCTTTGGGGGGGACTATGGCTACACCTTC. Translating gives CASSFGGDYGYTF.

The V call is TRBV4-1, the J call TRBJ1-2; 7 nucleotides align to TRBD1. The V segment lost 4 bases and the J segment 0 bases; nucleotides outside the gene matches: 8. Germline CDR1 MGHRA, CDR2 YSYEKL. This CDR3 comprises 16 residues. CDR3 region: CASSRIPDRANYGYTF. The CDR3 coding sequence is TGCGCCAGCAGCCGAATTCCAGACAGGGCTAACTATGGCTACACCTTC.

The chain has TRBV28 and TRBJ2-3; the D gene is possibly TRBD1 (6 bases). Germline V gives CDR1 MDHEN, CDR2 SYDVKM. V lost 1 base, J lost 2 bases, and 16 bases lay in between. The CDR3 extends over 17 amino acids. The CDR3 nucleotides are TGTGCCAGCAGTTTATTCAACCCGGGACACGCCACAGATACGCAGTATTTT. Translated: CASSLFNPGHATDTQYF. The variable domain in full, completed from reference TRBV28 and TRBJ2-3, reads DVKVTQSSRYLVKRTGEKVFLECVQDMDHENMFWYRQDPGLGLRLIYFSYDVKMKEKGDIPEGYSVSREKKERFSLILESASTNQTSMYLCASSLFNPGHATDTQYFGPGTRLTVL.

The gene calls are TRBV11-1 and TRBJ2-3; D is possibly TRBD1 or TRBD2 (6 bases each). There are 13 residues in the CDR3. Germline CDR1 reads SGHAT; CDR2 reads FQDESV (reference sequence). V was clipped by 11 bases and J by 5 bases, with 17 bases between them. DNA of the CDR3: TGTGCCTCGCTGGGGGGCTTTTTAGATACGCAGTATTTT. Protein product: CASLGGFLDTQYF. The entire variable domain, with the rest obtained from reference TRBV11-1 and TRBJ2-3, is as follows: EAEVAQSPRYKITEKSQAVAFWCDPISGHATLYWYRQILGQGPELLVQFQDESVVDDSQLPKDRFSAERLKGVDSTLKIQPAELGDSAMYLCASLGGFLDTQYFGPGTRLTVL.

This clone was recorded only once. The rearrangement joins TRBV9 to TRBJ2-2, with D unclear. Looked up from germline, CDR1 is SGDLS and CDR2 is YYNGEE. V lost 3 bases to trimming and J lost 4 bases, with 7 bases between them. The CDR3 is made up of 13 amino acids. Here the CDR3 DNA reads TGTGCCAGCAGCGCAATCCTCACCGGGGAGCTGTTTTTT. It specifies CASSAILTGELFF.

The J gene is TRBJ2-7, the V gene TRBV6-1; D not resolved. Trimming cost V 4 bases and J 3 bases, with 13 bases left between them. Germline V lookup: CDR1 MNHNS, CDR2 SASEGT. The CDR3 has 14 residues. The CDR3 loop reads CASSGAELLYEQYF. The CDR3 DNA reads TGTGCCAGCAGTGGGGCGGAACTGCTCTACGAGCAGTACTTC.

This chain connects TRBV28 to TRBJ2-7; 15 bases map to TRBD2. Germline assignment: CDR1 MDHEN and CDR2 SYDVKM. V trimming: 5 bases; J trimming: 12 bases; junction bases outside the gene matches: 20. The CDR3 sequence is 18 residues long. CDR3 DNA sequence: TGTGCCAGCAGTCAGACTCCGGGACTAGCGGGAGGATACCTACTTTTGTACTTC. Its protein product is CASSQTPGLAGGYLLLYF.

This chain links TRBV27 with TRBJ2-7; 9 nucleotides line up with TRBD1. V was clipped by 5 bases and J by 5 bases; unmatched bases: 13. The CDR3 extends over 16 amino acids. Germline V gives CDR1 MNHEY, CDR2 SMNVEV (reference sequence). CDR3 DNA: TGTGCCAGCAGTCCTGTGCGAAGGACAGGGGTCCACGAGCAGTACTTC. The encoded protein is CASSPVRRTGVHEQYF.

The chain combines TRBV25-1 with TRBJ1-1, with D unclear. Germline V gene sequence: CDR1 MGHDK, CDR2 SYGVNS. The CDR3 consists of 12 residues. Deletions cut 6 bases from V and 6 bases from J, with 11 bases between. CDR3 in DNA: TGTGCCAGCAGGGACTCTAGGGCTGAAGCTTTCTTT. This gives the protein CASRDSRAEAFF.

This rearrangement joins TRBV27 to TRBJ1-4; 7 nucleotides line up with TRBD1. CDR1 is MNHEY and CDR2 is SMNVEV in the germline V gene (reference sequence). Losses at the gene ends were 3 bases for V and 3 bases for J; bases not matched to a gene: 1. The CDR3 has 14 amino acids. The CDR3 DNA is TGTGCCAGCAGTTTTCAGGGGGCTAATGAAAAACTGTTTTTT. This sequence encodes CASSFQGANEKLFF.

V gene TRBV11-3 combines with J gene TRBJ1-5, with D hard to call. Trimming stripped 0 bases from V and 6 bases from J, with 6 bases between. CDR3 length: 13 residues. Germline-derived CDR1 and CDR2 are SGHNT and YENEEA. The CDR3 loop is CASSLDMGQPQHF. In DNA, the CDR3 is TGTGCCAGCAGCTTAGATATGGGTCAGCCCCAGCATTTT.

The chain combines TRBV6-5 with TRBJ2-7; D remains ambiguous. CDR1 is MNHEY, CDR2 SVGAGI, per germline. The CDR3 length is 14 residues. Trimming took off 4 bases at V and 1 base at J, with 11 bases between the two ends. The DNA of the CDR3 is TGTGCCAGCAGTTCTCCCGTTGGATCCTACGAGCAGTACTTC. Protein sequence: CASSSPVGSYEQYF.

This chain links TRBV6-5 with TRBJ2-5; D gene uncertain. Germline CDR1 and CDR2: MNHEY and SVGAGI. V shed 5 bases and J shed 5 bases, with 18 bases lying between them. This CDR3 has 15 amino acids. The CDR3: CASSPRLPLGETQYF. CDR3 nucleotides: TGTGCCAGCAGTCCCAGACTGCCTTTGGGGGAGACCCAGTACTTC.

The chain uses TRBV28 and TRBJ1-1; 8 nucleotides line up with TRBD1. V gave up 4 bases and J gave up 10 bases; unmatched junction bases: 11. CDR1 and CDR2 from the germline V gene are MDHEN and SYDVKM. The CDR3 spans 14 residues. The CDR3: CASSSVGTGVVAFF. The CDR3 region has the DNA TGTGCCAGCAGTTCTGTAGGGACAGGAGTTGTAGCTTTCTTT.